This TCR beta chain comes out of a study of human T cells and chemical hapten exposure. In its sample, this clonotype was seen a few times. Trimming removed 2 bases from V and 6 bases from J; junction bases left unmatched: 6. In germline, CDR1 is KGHDR, CDR2 SFDVKD. The CDR3 sequence is 16 residues long. This sample's time point: patch test 3, about 24 weeks after DPC sensitization. The sample's treatment: therapeutic diphenylcyclopropenone sensitization with weekly scalp DPC. RNA extraction used unfractionated whole blood as the source of total RNA. What the library attached to individual cDNA molecules were unique molecular identifiers. TCRdb processed the RACE reads anew with MiXCR; each CDR3 protein has one entry. The sample lists roughly 100,000 distinct CDR3 sequences, under 35% occurring once.

V and J are TRBV24-1 and TRBJ2-3; 11 positions match TRBD2. The sample was whole blood, taken in connection with sensitization to the hapten diphenylcyclopropenone (DPC). This clonotype was sampled from a man in his forties or fifties with alopecia areata. Some clones in this sample may be carry-over from other donors' samples. The CDR3 DNA is TGTGCCACCAGTGATTATAAACTAGCGGGGGAGGATACGCAGTATTTT. As protein: CATSDYKLAGEDTQYF.